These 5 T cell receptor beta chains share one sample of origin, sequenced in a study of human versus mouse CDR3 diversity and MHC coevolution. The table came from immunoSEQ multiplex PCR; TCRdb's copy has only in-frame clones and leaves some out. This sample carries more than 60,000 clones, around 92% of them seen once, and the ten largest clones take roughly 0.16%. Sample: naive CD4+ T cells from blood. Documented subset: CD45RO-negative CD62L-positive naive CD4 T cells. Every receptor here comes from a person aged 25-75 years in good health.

This CDR3 reads CASSISGTSFYQPQHF. CDR3 nucleotide sequence: TGTGCCAGTAGTATCTCTGGCACCTCATTCTATCAGCCCCAGCATTTT. The J gene is TRBJ1-5, the V gene TRBV19, with unresolved D. The CDR3 covers 16 residues. Trimming left V 3 bases short and J 5 bases short, with 17 bases between. Germline-derived CDR1 and CDR2 are LNHDA and SQIVND (reference sequence). The variable domain in full, completed from reference TRBV19 and TRBJ1-5, reads DGGITQSPKYLFRKEGQNVTLSCEQNLNHDAMYWYRQDPGQGLRLIYYSQIVNDFQKGDIAEGYSVSREKKESFPLTVTSAQKNPTAFYLCASSISGTSFYQPQHFGDGTRLSIL.

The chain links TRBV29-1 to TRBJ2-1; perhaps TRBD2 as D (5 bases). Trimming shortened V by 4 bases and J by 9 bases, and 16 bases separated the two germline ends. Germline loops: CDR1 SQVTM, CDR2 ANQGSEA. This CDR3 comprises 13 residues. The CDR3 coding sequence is TGCAGCGTTGCCGTAAGCGCCGGAGGTGAGCAGTTCTTC. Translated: CSVAVSAGGEQFF.

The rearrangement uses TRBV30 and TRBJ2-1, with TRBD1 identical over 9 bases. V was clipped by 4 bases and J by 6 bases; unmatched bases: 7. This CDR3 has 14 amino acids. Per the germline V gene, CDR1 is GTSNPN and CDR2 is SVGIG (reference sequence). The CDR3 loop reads CAWTKPGQGNEQFF. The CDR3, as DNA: TGTGCCTGGACCAAACCGGGACAGGGCAATGAGCAGTTCTTC.

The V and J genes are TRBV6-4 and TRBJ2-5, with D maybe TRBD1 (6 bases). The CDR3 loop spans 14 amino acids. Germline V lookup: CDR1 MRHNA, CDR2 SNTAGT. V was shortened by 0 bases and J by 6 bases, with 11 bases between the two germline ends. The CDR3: CASSDSSGVKTQYF. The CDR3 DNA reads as TGTGCCAGCAGTGACTCGTCAGGGGTGAAGACCCAGTACTTC.

CDR3 residues: CASSPSRQGGDTQYF. In DNA, the CDR3 is TGCGCCAGCAGCCCGTCCAGGCAGGGGGGAGATACGCAGTATTTT. The chain couples TRBV4-1 to TRBJ2-3; D is possibly TRBD1 (7 bases). The germline V and J ends were trimmed by 4 bases and 5 bases, with 16 bases remaining between them. This CDR3 is 15 amino acids long. Germline assignment: CDR1 MGHRA and CDR2 YSYEKL.